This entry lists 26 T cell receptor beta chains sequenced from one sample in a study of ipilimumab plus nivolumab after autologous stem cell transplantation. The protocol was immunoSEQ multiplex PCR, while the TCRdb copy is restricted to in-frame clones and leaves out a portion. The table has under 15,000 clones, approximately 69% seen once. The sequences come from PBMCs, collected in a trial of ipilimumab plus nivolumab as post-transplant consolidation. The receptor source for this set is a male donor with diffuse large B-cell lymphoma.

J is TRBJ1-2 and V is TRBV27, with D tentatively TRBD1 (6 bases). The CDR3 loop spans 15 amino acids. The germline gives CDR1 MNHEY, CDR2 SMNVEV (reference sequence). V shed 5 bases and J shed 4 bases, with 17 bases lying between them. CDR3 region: CASSPWLAQGYGYTF. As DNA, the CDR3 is TGTGCCAGCAGTCCCTGGCTGGCACAGGGCTATGGCTACACCTTC.

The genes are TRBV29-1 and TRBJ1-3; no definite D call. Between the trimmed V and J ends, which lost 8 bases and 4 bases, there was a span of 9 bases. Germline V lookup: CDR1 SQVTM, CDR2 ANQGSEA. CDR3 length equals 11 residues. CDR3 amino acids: CSPRPGNTIYF. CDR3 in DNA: TGCAGCCCGAGGCCCGGAAACACCATATATTTT.

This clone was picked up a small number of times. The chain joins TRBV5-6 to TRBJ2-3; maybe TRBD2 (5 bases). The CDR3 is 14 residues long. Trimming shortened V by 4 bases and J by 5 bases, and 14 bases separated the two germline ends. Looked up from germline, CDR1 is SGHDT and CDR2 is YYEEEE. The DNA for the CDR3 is TGTGCCAGCAGCCTGACTACCTCGGGAGATACGCAGTATTTT. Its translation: CASSLTTSGDTQYF.

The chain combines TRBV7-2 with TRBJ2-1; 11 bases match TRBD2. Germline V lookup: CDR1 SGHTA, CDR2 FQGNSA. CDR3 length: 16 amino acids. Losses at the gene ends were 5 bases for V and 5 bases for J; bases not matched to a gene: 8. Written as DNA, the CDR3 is TGTGCCAGCAGCCACCCTAGCGGGGGGTCCCACAATGAGCAGTTCTTC. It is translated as CASSHPSGGSHNEQFF.

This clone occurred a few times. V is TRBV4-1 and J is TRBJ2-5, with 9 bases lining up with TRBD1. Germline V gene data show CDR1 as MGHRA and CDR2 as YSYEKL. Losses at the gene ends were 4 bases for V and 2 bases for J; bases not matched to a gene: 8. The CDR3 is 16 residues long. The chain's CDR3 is CASSRVQGAGQETQYF. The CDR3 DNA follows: TGCGCCAGCAGCCGCGTACAGGGGGCAGGACAAGAGACCCAGTACTTC.

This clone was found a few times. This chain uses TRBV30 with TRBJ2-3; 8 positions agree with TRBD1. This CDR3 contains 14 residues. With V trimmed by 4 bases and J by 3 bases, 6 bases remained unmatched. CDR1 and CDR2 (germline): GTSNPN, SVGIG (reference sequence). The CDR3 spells CAWTGGGGTDTQYF. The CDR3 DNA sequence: TGTGCCTGGACAGGGGGCGGAGGTACAGATACGCAGTATTTT.

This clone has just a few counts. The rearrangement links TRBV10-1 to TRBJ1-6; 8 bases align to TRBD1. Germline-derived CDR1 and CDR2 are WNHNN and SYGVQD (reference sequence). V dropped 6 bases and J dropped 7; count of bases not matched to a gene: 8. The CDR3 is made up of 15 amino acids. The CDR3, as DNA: TGCGCCAGCAGCGATGGACAGGGAAGGAATTCACCCCTCCACTTT. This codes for CASSDGQGRNSPLHF.

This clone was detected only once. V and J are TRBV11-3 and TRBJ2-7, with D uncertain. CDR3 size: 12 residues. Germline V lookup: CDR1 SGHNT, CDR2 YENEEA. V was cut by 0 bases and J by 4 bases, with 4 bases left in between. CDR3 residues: CASSLEAYEQYF. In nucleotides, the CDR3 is TGTGCCAGCAGCTTAGAAGCGTACGAGCAGTACTTC.

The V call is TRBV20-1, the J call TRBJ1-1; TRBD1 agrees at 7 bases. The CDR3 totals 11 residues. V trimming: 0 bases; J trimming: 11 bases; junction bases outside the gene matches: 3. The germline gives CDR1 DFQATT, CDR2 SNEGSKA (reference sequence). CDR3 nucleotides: TGCAGTGCTAGAGAAAAGGGGGCTGCTTTCTTT. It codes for CSAREKGAAFF.

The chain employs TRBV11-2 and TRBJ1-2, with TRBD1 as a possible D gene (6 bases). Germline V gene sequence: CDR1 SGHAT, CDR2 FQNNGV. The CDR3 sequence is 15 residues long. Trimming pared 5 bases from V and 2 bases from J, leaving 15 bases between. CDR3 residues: CASSPTGLQNYGYTF. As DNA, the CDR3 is TGTGCCAGCAGCCCGACAGGCCTTCAAAACTATGGCTACACCTTC.

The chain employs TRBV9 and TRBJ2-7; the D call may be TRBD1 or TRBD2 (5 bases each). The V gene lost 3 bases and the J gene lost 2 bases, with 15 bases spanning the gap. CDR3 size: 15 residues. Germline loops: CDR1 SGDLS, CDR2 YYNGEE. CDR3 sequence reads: CASSGGLGETYEQYF. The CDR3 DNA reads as TGTGCCAGCAGCGGTGGACTGGGGGAGACCTACGAGCAGTACTTC.

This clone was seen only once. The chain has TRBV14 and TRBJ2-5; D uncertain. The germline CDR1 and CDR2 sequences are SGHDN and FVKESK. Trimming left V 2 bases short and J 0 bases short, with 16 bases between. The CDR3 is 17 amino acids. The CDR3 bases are TGTGCCAGCAGCCAAATTTCTGCAGACCTACACCAAGAGACCCAGTACTTC. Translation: CASSQISADLHQETQYF. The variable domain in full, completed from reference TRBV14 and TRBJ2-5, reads EAGVTQFPSHSVIEKGQTVTLRCDPISGHDNLYWYRRVMGKEIKFLLHFVKESKQDESGMPNNRFLAERTGGTYSTLKVQPAELEDSGVYFCASSQISADLHQETQYFGPGTRLLVL.

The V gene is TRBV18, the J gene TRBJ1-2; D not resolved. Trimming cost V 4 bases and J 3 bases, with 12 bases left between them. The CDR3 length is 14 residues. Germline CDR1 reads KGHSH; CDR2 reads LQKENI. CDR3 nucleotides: TGTGCCAGCTCACGTTCGGACGGGGACTATGGCTACACCTTC. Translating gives CASSRSDGDYGYTF.

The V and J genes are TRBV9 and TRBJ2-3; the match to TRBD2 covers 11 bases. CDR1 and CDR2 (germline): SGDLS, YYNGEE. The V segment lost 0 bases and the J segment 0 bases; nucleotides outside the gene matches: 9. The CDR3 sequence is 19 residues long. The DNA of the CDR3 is TGTGCCAGCAGCGTAGGTCTAGCGGGGGGACTTCTGAGCACAGATACGCAGTATTTT. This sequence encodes CASSVGLAGGLLSTDTQYF.

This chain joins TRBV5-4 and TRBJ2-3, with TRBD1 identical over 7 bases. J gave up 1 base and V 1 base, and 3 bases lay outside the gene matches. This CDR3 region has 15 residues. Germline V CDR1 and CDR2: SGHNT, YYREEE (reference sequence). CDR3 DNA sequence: TGTGCCAGCAGCTTGCCAGGGGGTGGCACAGATACGCAGTATTTT. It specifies CASSLPGGGTDTQYF.

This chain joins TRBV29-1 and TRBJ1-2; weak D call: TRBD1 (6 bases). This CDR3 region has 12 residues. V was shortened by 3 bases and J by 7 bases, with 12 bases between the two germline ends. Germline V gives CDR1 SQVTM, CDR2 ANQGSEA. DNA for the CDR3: TGCAGCGTTGAGGGCAGGGGACGTGGCTACACCTTC. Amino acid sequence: CSVEGRGRGYTF.

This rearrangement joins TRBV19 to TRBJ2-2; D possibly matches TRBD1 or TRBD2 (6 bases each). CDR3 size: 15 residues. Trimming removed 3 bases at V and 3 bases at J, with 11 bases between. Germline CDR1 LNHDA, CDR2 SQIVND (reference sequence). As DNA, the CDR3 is TGTGCCAGTAGTATCGCAGGGGAGGACACCGGGGAGCTGTTTTTT. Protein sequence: CASSIAGEDTGELFF.

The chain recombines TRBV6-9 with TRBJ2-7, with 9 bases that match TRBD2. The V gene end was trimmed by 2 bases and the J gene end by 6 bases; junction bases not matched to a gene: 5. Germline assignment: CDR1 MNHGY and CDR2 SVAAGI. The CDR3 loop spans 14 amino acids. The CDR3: CASSYAGGSGEQYF. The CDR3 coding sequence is TGTGCCAGCAGTTATGCGGGGGGGAGTGGCGAGCAGTACTTC.

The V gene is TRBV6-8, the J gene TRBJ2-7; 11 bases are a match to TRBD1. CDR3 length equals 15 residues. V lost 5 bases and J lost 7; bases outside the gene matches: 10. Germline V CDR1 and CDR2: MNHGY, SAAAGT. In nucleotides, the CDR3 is TGTGCCAGCAGTGAGGGGACAGGGGGGACGGGGGAGCAGTACTTC. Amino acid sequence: CASSEGTGGTGEQYF.

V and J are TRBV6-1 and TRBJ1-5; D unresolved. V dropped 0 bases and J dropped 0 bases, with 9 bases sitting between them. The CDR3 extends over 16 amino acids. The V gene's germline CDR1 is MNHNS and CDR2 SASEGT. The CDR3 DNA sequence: TGTGCCAGCAGTGAAGCTTGGGGAAATAGCAATCAGCCCCAGCATTTT. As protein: CASSEAWGNSNQPQHF.

Here the CDR3 DNA reads TGTGCCAGCAGACCCAGGGGTGCGAACACCGGGGAGCTGTTTTTT. It translates to CASRPRGANTGELFF. The rearrangement uses TRBV11-2 and TRBJ2-2; the D gene is possibly TRBD1 (6 bases). This CDR3 region has 15 residues. Germline V lookup: CDR1 SGHAT, CDR2 FQNNGV. Trimming stripped 6 bases from V and 0 bases from J, with 11 bases between.

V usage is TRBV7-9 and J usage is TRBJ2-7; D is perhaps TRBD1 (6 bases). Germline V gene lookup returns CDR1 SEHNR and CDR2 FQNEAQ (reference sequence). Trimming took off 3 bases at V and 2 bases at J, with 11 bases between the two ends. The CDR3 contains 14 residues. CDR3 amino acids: CASSFGGQTYEQYF. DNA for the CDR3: TGTGCCAGCAGCTTTGGGGGCCAGACCTACGAGCAGTACTTC.

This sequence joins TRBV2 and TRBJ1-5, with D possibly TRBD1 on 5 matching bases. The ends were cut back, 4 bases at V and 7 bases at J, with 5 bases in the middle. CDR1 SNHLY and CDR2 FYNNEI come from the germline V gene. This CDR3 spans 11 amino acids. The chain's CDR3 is CASSGGQPQHF. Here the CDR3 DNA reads TGTGCCAGCAGTGGGGGGCAGCCCCAGCATTTT.

The chain's CDR3 is CASSGGYQETQYF. In nucleotides, the CDR3 is TGTGCCAGCTCCGGCGGCTACCAAGAGACCCAGTACTTC. The chain couples TRBV18 to TRBJ2-5; D gene uncertain. Looked up from germline, CDR1 is KGHSH and CDR2 is LQKENI. The ends were cut back, 6 bases at V and 0 bases at J, with 8 bases in the middle. CDR3 length: 13 amino acids.

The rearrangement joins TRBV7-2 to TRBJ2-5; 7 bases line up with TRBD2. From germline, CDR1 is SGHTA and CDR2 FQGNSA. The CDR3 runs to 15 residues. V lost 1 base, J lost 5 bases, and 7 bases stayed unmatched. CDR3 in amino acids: CASSLGTSRGETQYF. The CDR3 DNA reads TGTGCCAGCAGCTTAGGGACTAGTCGTGGTGAGACCCAGTACTTC.

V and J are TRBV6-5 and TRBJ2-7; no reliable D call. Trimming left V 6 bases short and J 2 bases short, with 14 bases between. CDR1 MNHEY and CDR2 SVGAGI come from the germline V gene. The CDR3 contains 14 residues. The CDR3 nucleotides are TGTGCCAGCAGACCGACAAGATTCCCCTACGAGCAGTACTTC. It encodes CASRPTRFPYEQYF.